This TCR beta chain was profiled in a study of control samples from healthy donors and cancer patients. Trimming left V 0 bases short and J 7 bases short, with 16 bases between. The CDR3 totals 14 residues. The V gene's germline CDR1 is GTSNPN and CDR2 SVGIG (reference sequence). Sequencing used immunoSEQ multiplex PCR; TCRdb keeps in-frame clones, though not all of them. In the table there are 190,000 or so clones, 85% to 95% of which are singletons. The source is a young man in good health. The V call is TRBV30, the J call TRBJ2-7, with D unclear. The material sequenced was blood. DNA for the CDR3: TGTGCCTGGAGTGTAGGGAAGAGATTTCAGGAGCAGTACTTC. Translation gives CAWSVGKRFQEQYF. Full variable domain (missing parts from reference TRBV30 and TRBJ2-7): SQTIHQWPATLVQPVGSPLSLECTVEGTSNPNLYWYRQAAGRGLQLLFYSVGIGQISSEVPQNLSASRPQDRQFILSSKKLLLSDSGFYLCAWSVGKRFQEQYFGPGTRLTVT.